What follows are 18 T cell receptor beta chains derived from one specimen sequenced in a study of blood T cell repertoires in COVID-19 (dated by TCRdb to 2020 to 2022). Library creation used the immunoSEQ multiplex PCR assay. Imported from immuneACCESS, the table was reduced by TCRdb to in-frame sequences with V and J called. These copies leave out some clones; in studies compared against another copy, an unresolved V gene accounts for under half, and the cause of the remainder is not known. This sample comprises 250,000 or so clones, around 90% of them detected only once. The biggest ten clones account for roughly 3.1% of the sample. Material for sequencing was peripheral blood. The receptors were gathered from a man between 18 and 29 years old with active or convalescent COVID-19.

This rearrangement joins TRBV13 to TRBJ1-2; 7 positions agree with TRBD1. This CDR3 region has 15 residues. CDR1 and CDR2 (germline): PRHDT, FYEKMQ (reference sequence). The V gene end was trimmed by 0 bases and the J gene end by 3 bases; junction bases not matched to a gene: 4. CDR3 nucleotides: TGTGCCAGCAGCTTAGGGCCAGGGGGAGACTATGGCTACACCTTC. It specifies CASSLGPGGDYGYTF.

The chain employs TRBV14 and TRBJ2-5; a possible D gene is TRBD2 (5 bases). V was pared by 8 bases and J by 5 bases, with 9 bases between. Per germline, CDR1 SGHDN and CDR2 FVKESK. The CDR3 length is 11 residues. CDR3 loop: CASGLGETQYF. CDR3 bases: TGTGCCAGCGGACTGGGGGAGACCCAGTACTTC.

The chain is built from TRBV30 and TRBJ1-2; 8 nucleotides agree with TRBD1. V shed 3 bases, J shed 8 bases, and the junction held 11 bases outside the gene matches. Germline V CDR1 and CDR2: GTSNPN, SVGIG (reference sequence). CDR3 length: 14 amino acids. The CDR3 coding sequence is TGTGCCTGGAGAGACAGGGGCGCATTAGGAGGCTACACCTTC. Protein product: CAWRDRGALGGYTF.

The genes are TRBV15 and TRBJ2-1, with TRBD2 matching over 9 bases. This CDR3 is 14 amino acids long. Per germline, CDR1 LNHNV and CDR2 YYDKDF (reference sequence). J lost 9 bases, V lost 0 bases, and 3 bases had no gene match. The CDR3 DNA sequence: TGTGCCACCAGCAGAGAGACTAGCGGTAGTGAGCAGTTCTTC. It specifies CATSRETSGSEQFF.

The CDR3 DNA sequence: TGTGCCAGCAGTGACTCCGGGGAATCTGGAAACACCATATATTTT. Protein: CASSDSGESGNTIYF. V usage is TRBV6-4 and J usage is TRBJ1-3; D not certain. The V and J ends lost 0 bases and 1 base respectively, with 7 bases between them. This CDR3 has 15 residues. Germline CDR1 and CDR2: MRHNA and SNTAGT.

The rearrangement joins TRBV5-4 to TRBJ1-2; 9 bases fit TRBD1. This CDR3 has 17 amino acids. In germline, CDR1 is SGHNT, CDR2 YYREEE (reference sequence). J was trimmed by 4 bases and V by 4 bases; bases with no gene match: 14. The CDR3 reads CASSPITGTGTFYGYTF. The CDR3 DNA reads as TGTGCCAGCAGCCCCATCACCGGGACAGGGACTTTCTATGGCTACACCTTC.

This clone was observed a handful of times. The chain combines TRBV30 with TRBJ1-2; unclear D gene. Trimming took 2 bases from V and 4 from J, leaving 8 bases between them. CDR3 length equals 12 residues. Per germline, CDR1 GTSNPN and CDR2 SVGIG (reference sequence). DNA for the CDR3: TGTGCCTGGAGTAGGGAGCTCTATGGCTACACCTTC. Its protein is CAWSRELYGYTF.

This clone was recorded once. The chain joins TRBV14 to TRBJ1-1; the match to TRBD1 covers 10 bases. V lost 0 bases, J lost 10 bases, and 8 bases stayed unmatched. Germline CDR1 reads SGHDN; CDR2 reads FVKESK. This CDR3 has 15 amino acids. CDR3 sequence: CASSQERWTGGRAFF. DNA of the CDR3: TGTGCCAGCAGCCAAGAGAGATGGACAGGGGGTAGAGCTTTCTTT.

V usage is TRBV5-4 and J usage is TRBJ2-3; D is undetermined. With 3 bases removed from V and 2 bases from J, the gap between germline ends came to 13 bases. Germline V CDR1 and CDR2: SGHNT, YYREEE (reference sequence). The CDR3 consists of 15 residues. This CDR3 reads CASSSGQHHTDTQYF. The CDR3, as DNA: TGTGCCAGCAGCTCAGGTCAACACCACACAGATACGCAGTATTTT.

CDR3 DNA sequence: TGTGCCACCAGTGATCAGGGATTTGGCTACACCTTC. Amino acids: CATSDQGFGYTF. V is TRBV24-1 and J is TRBJ1-2, with a possible D match to TRBD1 (5 bases). The CDR3 has 12 amino acids. V lost 3 bases to trimming and J lost 7 bases, with 8 bases between them. Germline values: CDR1 KGHDR, CDR2 SFDVKD.

The chain joins TRBV7-8 to TRBJ1-1; a weak D match, TRBD1 (6 bases). The CDR3 sequence is 16 residues long. Germline values: CDR1 SGHVS, CDR2 FQNEAQ. V lost 3 bases to trimming and J lost 7 bases, with 21 bases between them. The CDR3 spells CASSLVSGGRLIEAFF. CDR3 DNA sequence: TGTGCCAGCAGCTTGGTTTCGGGGGGGCGTCTTATTGAAGCTTTCTTT.

This chain connects TRBV4-1 to TRBJ1-6; 8 bases match TRBD1. The junction had 8 bases not matched to a gene; V was cut back by 4 bases and J by 9 bases. CDR1 is MGHRA and CDR2 is YSYEKL in the germline V gene. This CDR3 contains 15 residues. This CDR3 reads CASSRTGSIPSPLHF. The CDR3 nucleotides read TGCGCCAGCAGCCGGACAGGGAGCATTCCTTCACCCCTCCACTTT.

This CDR3 reads CASRPGTGSLHAYGYTF. CDR3 sequence (DNA): TGTGCCAGCAGGCCCGGGACAGGATCACTACATGCCTATGGCTACACCTTC. The chain uses TRBV27 and TRBJ1-2; TRBD1 matches at 8 bases. The CDR3 consists of 17 residues. The germline CDR1 and CDR2 sequences are MNHEY and SMNVEV (reference sequence). The trim removed 6 bases at V and 4 bases at J, leaving 16 bases unmatched.

The chain is built from TRBV4-1 and TRBJ1-2; D unresolved. Germline V CDR1 and CDR2: MGHRA, YSYEKL. Trimming stripped 1 base from V and 4 bases from J, with 10 bases between. The CDR3 spans 14 residues. The CDR3 spells CASSQGALLYGYTF. The CDR3 DNA is TGCGCCAGCAGCCAAGGAGCCCTGCTCTATGGCTACACCTTC.

The V gene is TRBV12-3 or TRBV12-4, the J gene TRBJ2-5, with TRBD1 matching 9 bases. The CDR3 runs to 12 residues. The ends lost 7 bases at V and 5 bases at J; junction bases unmatched: 2. The chain's CDR3 is CASNRGLETQYF. CDR3 nucleotide sequence: TGTGCCAGCAACAGGGGGCTGGAGACCCAGTACTTC.

This clone occurred a few times. In DNA form, the CDR3 reads TGTGCCAGCAGCCAGGGGGCTGGCTACACCTTC. Amino acid sequence: CASSQGAGYTF. The rearrangement links TRBV3-1 (or the pseudogene TRBV3-2) to TRBJ1-2; perhaps TRBD1 as D (6 bases). V was trimmed by 3 bases and J by 7 bases, leaving 6 bases between them. The germline V gene has CDR1 LGHDT and CDR2 YNNKEL (reference sequence). There are 11 residues in the CDR3.

This chain connects TRBV28 to TRBJ1-4, with D possibly matching TRBD1 (5 bases). Per germline, CDR1 MDHEN and CDR2 SYDVKM. The CDR3 is made up of 17 amino acids. The V end lost 6 bases, the J end lost 8 bases, and 25 bases lay between the germline ends. The CDR3 sequence is CASSLTGFSLVREKLFF. The CDR3 DNA follows: TGTGCCAGCAGCTTAACAGGATTTTCCCTGGTGAGGGAAAAACTGTTTTTT.

The chain recombines TRBV7-2 with TRBJ1-5, with a weak D call TRBD1 (6 bases). CDR3 length: 17 residues. Trimming shortened V by 1 base and J by 1 base, and 14 bases separated the two germline ends. Germline V gives CDR1 SGHTA, CDR2 FQGNSA. The CDR3 protein is CASSLGIQGRSNQPQHF. The CDR3 DNA reads as TGTGCCAGCAGCTTAGGAATCCAGGGGCGAAGCAATCAGCCCCAGCATTTT.